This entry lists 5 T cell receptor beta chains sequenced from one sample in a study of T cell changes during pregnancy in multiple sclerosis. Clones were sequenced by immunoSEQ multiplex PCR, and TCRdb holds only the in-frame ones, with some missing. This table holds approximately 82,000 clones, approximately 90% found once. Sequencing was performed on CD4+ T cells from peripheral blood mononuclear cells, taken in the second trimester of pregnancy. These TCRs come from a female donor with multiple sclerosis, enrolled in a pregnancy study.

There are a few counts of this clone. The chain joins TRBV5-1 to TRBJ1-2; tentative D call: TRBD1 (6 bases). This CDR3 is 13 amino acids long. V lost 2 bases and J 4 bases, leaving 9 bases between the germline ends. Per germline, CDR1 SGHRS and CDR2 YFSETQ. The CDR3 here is CASSFDRSYGYTF. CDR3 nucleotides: TGCGCCAGCAGCTTCGACAGGTCCTATGGCTACACCTTC.

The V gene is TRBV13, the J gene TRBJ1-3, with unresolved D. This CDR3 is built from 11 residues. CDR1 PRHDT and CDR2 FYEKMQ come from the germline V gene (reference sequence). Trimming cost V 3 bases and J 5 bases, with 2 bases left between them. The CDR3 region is CASSFRNTIYF. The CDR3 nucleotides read TGTGCCAGCAGCTTCAGAAACACCATATATTTT. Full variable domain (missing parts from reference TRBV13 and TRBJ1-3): AAGVIQSPRHLIKEKRETATLKCYPIPRHDTVYWYQQGPGQDPQFLISFYEKMQSDKGSIPDRFSAQQFSDYHSELNMSSLELGDSALYFCASSFRNTIYFGEGSWLTVV.

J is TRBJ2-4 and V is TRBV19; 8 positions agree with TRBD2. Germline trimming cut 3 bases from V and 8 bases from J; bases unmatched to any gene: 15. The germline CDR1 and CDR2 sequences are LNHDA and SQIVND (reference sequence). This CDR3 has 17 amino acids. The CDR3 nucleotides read TGTGCCAGTAGTATTTCCTCAGGGAGCGGGAGAGGCCACATTCAGTACTTC. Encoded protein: CASSISSGSGRGHIQYF. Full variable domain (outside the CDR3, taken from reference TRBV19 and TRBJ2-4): DGGITQSPKYLFRKEGQNVTLSCEQNLNHDAMYWYRQDPGQGLRLIYYSQIVNDFQKGDIAEGYSVSREKKESFPLTVTSAQKNPTAFYLCASSISSGSGRGHIQYFGAGTRLSVL.

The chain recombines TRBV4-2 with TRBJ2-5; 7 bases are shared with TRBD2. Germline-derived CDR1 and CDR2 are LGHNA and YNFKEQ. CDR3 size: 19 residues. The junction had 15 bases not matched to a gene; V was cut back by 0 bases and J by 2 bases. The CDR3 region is CASSQDLIMASGRQETQYF. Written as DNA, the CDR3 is TGTGCCAGCAGCCAAGATTTAATAATGGCTAGCGGTCGACAAGAGACCCAGTACTTC.

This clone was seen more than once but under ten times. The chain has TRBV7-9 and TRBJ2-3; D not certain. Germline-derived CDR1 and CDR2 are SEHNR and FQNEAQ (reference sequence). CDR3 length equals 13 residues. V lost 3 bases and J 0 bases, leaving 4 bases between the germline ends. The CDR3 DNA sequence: TGTGCCAGCAGCTTGGGCAGCACAGATACGCAGTATTTT. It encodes CASSLGSTDTQYF.